This T cell receptor (beta chain) comes out of a study of blood T cell repertoires in COVID-19. The J segment lost 2 bases and the V segment lost 4 bases, leaving 2 bases of the junction unmatched. CDR3 length equals 13 residues. Germline V lookup: CDR1 MNHEY, CDR2 SVGEGT. Produced via immunoSEQ multiplex PCR; TCRdb's table is partial and in-frame only. The table lists some 240,000 clones, almost 85% of them singletons, with approximately 2.4% in the top ten. The receptor was isolated from a woman in her 70s with COVID-19, enrolled during active disease. The sample comprised peripheral blood. The chain has TRBV6-2 or TRBV6-3 and TRBJ2-7, with 7 bases lining up with TRBD2. The chain's CDR3 is CASSSLAAYEQYF. The CDR3 DNA is TGTGCCAGCAGTTCTCTAGCGGCCTACGAGCAGTACTTC.